Listed here are 26 T cell receptor beta chains from one sample, sequenced in a study of T cell responses to AZD1222 COVID-19 vaccine. The table came from immunoSEQ multiplex PCR; TCRdb's copy has only in-frame clones and leaves some out. The sample yields 87,000 or so clones, around 87% seen once. Here the sequenced sample was peripheral blood, taken on day 0 of AZD1222 vaccination. These receptors were taken from an adult in good health.

The chain recombines TRBV19 with TRBJ1-3, with 9 positions matching TRBD1. This CDR3 has 15 amino acids. CDR1 is LNHDA and CDR2 is SQIVND in the germline V gene (reference sequence). The ends lost 6 bases at V and 2 bases at J; junction bases unmatched: 5. Here the CDR3 reads CASSRDRVAGNTIYF. The CDR3 nucleotides are TGTGCCAGTAGCCGGGACAGGGTTGCTGGAAACACCATATATTTT.

The rearrangement joins TRBV24-1 to TRBJ2-5; D is undetermined. The CDR3 sequence is 13 residues long. V gave up 4 bases and J gave up 5 bases, with 10 bases separating them. The germline gives CDR1 KGHDR, CDR2 SFDVKD. CDR3 protein: CATSDPPGETQYF. The DNA for the CDR3 is TGTGCCACCAGTGACCCTCCTGGGGAGACCCAGTACTTC.

The rearrangement joins TRBV6-5 to TRBJ1-5, with D possibly being TRBD1 (6 bases). In germline, CDR1 is MNHEY, CDR2 SVGAGI. The CDR3 is made up of 13 amino acids. V lost 5 bases and J lost 7, with 12 bases in between. The CDR3 protein is CASSIGQKQPQHF. The CDR3 region has the DNA TGTGCCAGCAGTATAGGACAGAAGCAGCCCCAGCATTTT.

CDR3 sequence (DNA): TGTGCCAGTGGGGCCTCACATCTAGCCTTCACAGATACGCAGTATTTT. Translating gives CASGASHLAFTDTQYF. This sequence joins TRBV19 and TRBJ2-3, with D tentatively TRBD1 or TRBD2 (5 bases each). The CDR3 is 16 residues long. CDR1 is LNHDA and CDR2 is SQIVND in the germline V gene (reference sequence). V was shortened by 8 bases and J by 2 bases, with 20 bases between the two germline ends. Full variable domain (missing parts from reference TRBV19 and TRBJ2-3): DGGITQSPKYLFRKEGQNVTLSCEQNLNHDAMYWYRQDPGQGLRLIYYSQIVNDFQKGDIAEGYSVSREKKESFPLTVTSAQKNPTAFYLCASGASHLAFTDTQYFGPGTRLTVL.

This chain links TRBV5-8 with TRBJ2-7; D gene unclear. The CDR3 extends over 10 amino acids. Trimming cost V 3 bases and J 6 bases, with 4 bases left between them. Germline values: CDR1 SGHTS, CDR2 YDEGEE. Written as DNA, the CDR3 is TGTGCCAGCAGCTGGGGCGAGCAGTACTTC. This encodes CASSWGEQYF.

The chain joins TRBV12-5 to TRBJ1-1; D remains ambiguous. Between the trimmed V and J ends, which lost 5 bases and 7 bases, there was a span of 11 bases. This CDR3 region has 12 residues. Germline V lookup: CDR1 LGHNT, CDR2 FRNRAP. As DNA, the CDR3 is TGTGCTAGTGGTCCCGACGCCTATGAAGCTTTCTTT. It yields the protein CASGPDAYEAFF.

V gene TRBV5-4 combines with J gene TRBJ2-7, with 8 bases aligning to TRBD1. After removal of 0 bases from V and 3 bases from J, the junction contained 2 bases not matched to a gene. Germline CDR1 and CDR2: SGHNT and YYREEE (reference sequence). The CDR3 contains 14 residues. The CDR3 protein is CASSLGTGGYEQYF. CDR3 nucleotide sequence: TGTGCCAGCAGCTTGGGAACAGGGGGCTACGAGCAGTACTTC.

The J gene is TRBJ2-2, the V gene TRBV6-5; tentatively, D is TRBD2 (5 bases). Germline assignment: CDR1 MNHEY and CDR2 SVGAGI. The CDR3 length is 13 residues. The V end was cut by 10 bases, the J end by 7 bases, with 16 bases between. CDR3 sequence (DNA): TGTGCCACCCAAGAGGGCCTTTACGGGGAGCTGTTTTTT. Amino acid sequence: CATQEGLYGELFF.

As regards this clone: Compared with germline, one end of the junction differs, possibly owing to a read error. V usage is TRBV7-7 and J usage is TRBJ2-3; 10 nucleotides align to TRBD2. Germline CDR1 SSHAT, CDR2 FNYEAQ (reference sequence). The CDR3 runs 16 residues. The CDR3 bases are TGTGCTAGCAGCCCCACAACTAGCGGGGGCACAGATACGCAGTATTTT. Protein: CASSPTTSGGTDTQYF.

The chain links TRBV6-5 to TRBJ1-2, with unresolved D. The CDR3 is made up of 15 amino acids. From germline, CDR1 is MNHEY and CDR2 SVGAGI. With 5 bases removed from V and 9 bases from J, the gap between germline ends came to 22 bases. The CDR3 spells CASSTRTGGSMRYTF. The CDR3 DNA reads as TGTGCCAGCAGTACCCGGACGGGAGGGTCGATGCGCTACACCTTC.

This chain connects TRBV15 to TRBJ2-5; tentative D call: TRBD2 (6 bases). The CDR3 spans 14 residues. Germline V gene sequence: CDR1 LNHNV, CDR2 YYDKDF (reference sequence). Trimming cost V 0 bases and J 5 bases, with 10 bases left between them. The CDR3 region has the DNA TGTGCCACCAGCAGAGATCGGAGGGTTGAGACCCAGTACTTC. Its protein product is CATSRDRRVETQYF.

The chain joins TRBV5-8 to TRBJ1-6; 8 positions agree with TRBD1. Trimming removed 0 bases from V and 10 bases from J; junction bases left unmatched: 9. The germline V gene encodes CDR1 SGHTS and CDR2 YDEGEE. The CDR3 contains 16 residues. CDR3 sequence: CASSLDGTGARSPLHF. CDR3 DNA sequence: TGTGCCAGCAGCTTGGACGGGACAGGCGCGAGGTCACCCCTCCACTTT.

As DNA, the CDR3 is TGTGCCAGCAGTGGGTGGACAGGGAACTATGGCTACACCTTC. It encodes CASSGWTGNYGYTF. The chain uses TRBV6-6 and TRBJ1-2; 8 bases are a match to TRBD1. CDR1 and CDR2 (germline): MNHNY, SVGAGI (reference sequence). V gave up 5 bases and J gave up 2 bases; unmatched junction bases: 4. The CDR3 covers 14 residues.

The chain employs TRBV7-8 and TRBJ1-2; TRBD1 is a possible D gene (6 bases). V lost 8 bases and J lost 0, with 31 bases in between. The CDR3 contains 20 residues. Germline V CDR1 and CDR2: SGHVS, FQNEAQ. For the CDR3, the DNA is TGTGCCAGCGGTTCGGACAGCAAGTTCCCCAAGCCCGTCCCTAACTATGGCTACACCTTC. Its translation is CASGSDSKFPKPVPNYGYTF.

This chain connects TRBV7-3 to TRBJ1-3, with no clear D. Trimming took off 1 base at V and 1 base at J, with 8 bases between the two ends. Germline lookup yields CDR1 SGHTA and CDR2 FQGTGA. This CDR3 has 15 amino acids. The CDR3, as DNA: TGTGCCAGCAGCTTAAATCGGGTGTCTGGAAACACCATATATTTT. Its protein product is CASSLNRVSGNTIYF.

In this sample, this clone turned up once. The chain recombines TRBV30 with TRBJ2-5, with TRBD2 matching over 7 bases. Per the germline V gene, CDR1 is GTSNPN and CDR2 is SVGIG (reference sequence). The trim removed 4 bases at V and 4 bases at J, leaving 0 bases unmatched. This CDR3 has 11 residues. This CDR3 is CAWTGGETQYF. As DNA, the CDR3 is TGTGCCTGGACGGGGGGAGAGACCCAGTACTTC.

The V and J genes are TRBV30 and TRBJ2-7, with TRBD1 matching over 11 bases. Looked up from germline, CDR1 is GTSNPN and CDR2 is SVGIG (reference sequence). The CDR3 covers 13 residues. The J segment lost 1 base and the V segment lost 8 bases, leaving 4 bases of the junction unmatched. In DNA, the CDR3 is TGTGCCGGCGGGACAGGGGGTTCCTACGAGCAGTACTTC. Its translation: CAGGTGGSYEQYF. The full variable domain, completed using reference TRBV30 and TRBJ2-7, is SQTIHQWPATLVQPVGSPLSLECTVEGTSNPNLYWYRQAAGRGLQLLFYSVGIGQISSEVPQNLSASRPQDRQFILSSKKLLLSDSGFYLCAGGTGGSYEQYFGPGTRLTVT.

This chain links TRBV7-6 with TRBJ1-2; 7 bases are shared with TRBD1. V shed 2 bases, J shed 6 bases, and the junction held 6 bases outside the gene matches. Germline CDR1 is SGHVS and CDR2 is FNYEAQ. CDR3 length equals 14 residues. The CDR3 coding sequence is TGTGCCAGCAGCTTATCCCGACAGGGTAATGGCTACACCTTC. This codes for CASSLSRQGNGYTF.

Here the CDR3 reads CASYKPGQGVHEQYF. For the CDR3, the DNA is TGTGCCAGCTACAAGCCGGGACAGGGGGTCCACGAGCAGTACTTC. The rearrangement joins TRBV7-2 to TRBJ2-7; 11 bases fit TRBD1. The CDR3 length is 15 residues. V shed 8 bases and J 5 bases; nucleotides not matched to a gene: 11. Germline lookup yields CDR1 SGHTA and CDR2 FQGNSA.

The chain recombines TRBV14 with TRBJ2-1; 10 bases line up with TRBD2. Germline CDR1 is SGHDN and CDR2 is FVKESK. This CDR3 is built from 19 residues. V trimming: 0 bases; J trimming: 3 bases; junction bases outside the gene matches: 11. The CDR3, as DNA: TGTGCCAGCAGCCAAGATCGGGGGGGACTAGCGCGCTACTACAATGAGCAGTTCTTC. The encoded protein is CASSQDRGGLARYYNEQFF.

V gene TRBV30 combines with J gene TRBJ1-2; maybe TRBD1 (6 bases). The germline gives CDR1 GTSNPN, CDR2 SVGIG (reference sequence). The CDR3 runs to 13 residues. V was pared by 6 bases and J by 7 bases, with 18 bases between. As DNA, the CDR3 is TGTGCCTGCCGCACGGGGGGGGCGCGTGGCTACACCTTC. Its translation: CACRTGGARGYTF.

The chain recombines TRBV3-1 (or the pseudogene TRBV3-2) with TRBJ1-5, with D uncertain. The V gene lost 2 bases and the J gene lost 2 bases, with 7 bases spanning the gap. The CDR3 consists of 14 residues. In germline, CDR1 is LGHDT, CDR2 YNNKEL (reference sequence). The CDR3 spells CASSQRAGNQPQHF. As DNA, the CDR3 is TGTGCCAGCAGCCAACGAGCAGGCAATCAGCCCCAGCATTTT.

This chain connects TRBV6-2 or TRBV6-3 to TRBJ2-7, with TRBD1 identical over 7 bases. The J segment lost 4 bases and the V segment lost 0 bases, leaving 3 bases of the junction unmatched. CDR3 length: 14 amino acids. Germline V gene lookup returns CDR1 MNHEY and CDR2 SVGEGT. The CDR3 loop is CASSYSKGQYEQYF. Written as DNA, the CDR3 is TGTGCCAGCAGTTACTCGAAGGGACAGTACGAGCAGTACTTC.

The chain is built from TRBV5-1 and TRBJ2-3; D might be TRBD1 (6 bases). The length of the CDR3 is 17 residues. V shed 2 bases and J shed 1 base, with 17 bases lying between them. Germline V gene sequence: CDR1 SGHRS, CDR2 YFSETQ. CDR3 in amino acids: CASSFQDSSGGTDTQYF. The DNA for the CDR3 is TGCGCCAGCAGCTTCCAGGACAGTTCTGGGGGCACAGATACGCAGTATTTT.

This sequence joins TRBV29-1 and TRBJ1-2; 7 bases are a match to TRBD1. The V segment lost 4 bases and the J segment 8 bases; nucleotides outside the gene matches: 7. The CDR3 contains 12 residues. Germline-derived CDR1 and CDR2 are SQVTM and ANQGSEA. CDR3 sequence: CSVVQGFEGYTF. The CDR3 bases are TGCAGCGTTGTACAGGGGTTCGAGGGCTACACCTTC.

The chain employs TRBV6-6 and TRBJ2-3; TRBD2 matches at 12 bases. Germline CDR1 and CDR2: MNHNY and SVGAGI (reference sequence). The CDR3 length is 16 residues. Trimming at V came to 2 bases and at J to 5 bases, leaving 5 bases not matched to a gene. The CDR3, as DNA: TGTGCCAGCAGTTACCACCTAGCGGGGGGGCTAGATACGCAGTATTTT. Protein product: CASSYHLAGGLDTQYF.